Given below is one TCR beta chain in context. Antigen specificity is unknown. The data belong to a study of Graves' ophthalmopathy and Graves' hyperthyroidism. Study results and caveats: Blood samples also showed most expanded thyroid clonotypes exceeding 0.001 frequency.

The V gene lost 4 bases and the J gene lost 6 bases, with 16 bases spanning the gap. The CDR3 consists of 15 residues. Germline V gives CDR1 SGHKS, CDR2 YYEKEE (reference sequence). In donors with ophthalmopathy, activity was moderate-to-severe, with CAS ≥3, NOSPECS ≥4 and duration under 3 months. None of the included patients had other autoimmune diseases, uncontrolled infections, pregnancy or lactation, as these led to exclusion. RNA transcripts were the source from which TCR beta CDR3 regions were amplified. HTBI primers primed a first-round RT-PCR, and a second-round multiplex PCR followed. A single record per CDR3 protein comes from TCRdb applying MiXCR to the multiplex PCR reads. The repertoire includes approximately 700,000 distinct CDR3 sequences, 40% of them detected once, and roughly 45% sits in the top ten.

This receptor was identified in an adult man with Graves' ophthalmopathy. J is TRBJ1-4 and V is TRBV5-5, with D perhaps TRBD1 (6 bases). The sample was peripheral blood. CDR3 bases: TGTGCCAGCAGCAAGATCACAGGGCCCGATGAAAAACTGTTTTTT. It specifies CASSKITGPDEKLFF.